In this sample, the clone carrying this T cell receptor (beta chain) turned up a few times. Its specificity is not known. On average, the one heparinised blood draw given by each donor was approximately 100 mL. This specimen comes from a study of beta chain features in type 1 diabetes. Overall study: Cell yields, gender and age were similar in healthy donors and patients. The study examined 107,917,701 sorted cells across all samples.

Study conclusions and caveats: A pattern of fewer insertions and more deletions at VDJ junctions was seen in type 1 diabetes patients.

The whole isolated RNA underwent reverse transcription, so sequencing captured expressed TCRB transcripts. The protocol was immunoSEQ multiplex PCR, while the TCRdb copy is restricted to in-frame clones and leaves out a portion. The table lists 430,000 or so clones, roughly an eighth of them singletons. The CDR3 is made up of 14 amino acids. Trimming took 5 bases from V and 7 from J; bases not matched to a gene: 7. Germline assignment: CDR1 LGHNA and CDR2 YSLEER. The TCR sequence derives from a woman between 18 and 29 years old in good health. The chain couples TRBV4-3 to TRBJ1-4; 7 positions agree with TRBD1. The specimen was naive CD4+ T cells from blood. The CDR3 loop reads CASSVTGLSEKLFF. Written as DNA, the CDR3 is TGCGCCAGCAGCGTGACAGGGTTGAGTGAAAAACTGTTTTTT.